This note documents a single T cell receptor (beta chain) sequence. 60 Vbeta and 13 Jbeta primers were used in PCR. Sequencing was performed with immunoSEQ multiplex PCR; in TCRdb, only in-frame clones are kept and a portion is missing. The sample carries 150,000 to 200,000 clones, 70% to 80% recorded once. The data originate from a study of cytomegalovirus exposure and HLA in healthy donors. Germline CDR1 is SEHNR and CDR2 is FQNEAQ (reference sequence). This CDR3 is 13 amino acids long. The V gene lost 7 bases and the J gene lost 5 bases, with 14 bases spanning the gap. This clonotype was obtained from a woman in her twenties or thirties in good health and CMV-seropositive. This chain uses TRBV7-9 with TRBJ1-1, with D unclear. The sequencing sample was made of PBMCs. In DNA form, the CDR3 reads TGTGCCAGCAACCCGCCGGGGTGGACTGAAGCTTTCTTT. It encodes CASNPPGWTEAFF.